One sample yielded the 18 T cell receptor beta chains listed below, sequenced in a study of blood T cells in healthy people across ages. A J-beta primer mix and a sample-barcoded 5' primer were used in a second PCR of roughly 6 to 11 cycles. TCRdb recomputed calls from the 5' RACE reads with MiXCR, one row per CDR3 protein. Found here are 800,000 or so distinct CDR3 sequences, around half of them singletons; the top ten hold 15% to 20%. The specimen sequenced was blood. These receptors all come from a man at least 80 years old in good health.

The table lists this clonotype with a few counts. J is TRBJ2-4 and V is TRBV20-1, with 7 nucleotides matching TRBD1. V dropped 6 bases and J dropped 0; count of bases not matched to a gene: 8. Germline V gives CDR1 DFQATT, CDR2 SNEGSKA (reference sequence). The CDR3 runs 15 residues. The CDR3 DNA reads TGCAGTGCCGATGGGACAGCCTTAGCCAAAAACATTCAGTACTTC. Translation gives CSADGTALAKNIQYF.

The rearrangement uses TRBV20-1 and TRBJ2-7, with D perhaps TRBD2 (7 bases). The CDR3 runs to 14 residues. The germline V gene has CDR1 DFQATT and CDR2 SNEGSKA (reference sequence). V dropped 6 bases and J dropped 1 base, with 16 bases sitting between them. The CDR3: CSAGGEPPSYEQYF. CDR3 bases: TGCAGTGCAGGGGGGGAGCCACCATCCTACGAGCAGTACTTC.

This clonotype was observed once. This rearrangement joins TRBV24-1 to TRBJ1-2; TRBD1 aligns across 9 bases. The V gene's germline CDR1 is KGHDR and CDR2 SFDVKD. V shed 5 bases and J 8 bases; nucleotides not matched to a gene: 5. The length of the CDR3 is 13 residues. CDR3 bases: TGTGCCACCAGTGCAGGACAGGGGACCGGCTACACCTTC. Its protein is CATSAGQGTGYTF.

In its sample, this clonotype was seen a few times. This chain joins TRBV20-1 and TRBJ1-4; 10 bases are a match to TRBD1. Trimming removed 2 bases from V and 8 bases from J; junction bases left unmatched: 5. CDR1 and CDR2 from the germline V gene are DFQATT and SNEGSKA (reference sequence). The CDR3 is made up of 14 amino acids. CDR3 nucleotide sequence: TGCAGTGCTAGAACCACGGGACAGGGGGAAAAACTGTTTTTT. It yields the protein CSARTTGQGEKLFF.

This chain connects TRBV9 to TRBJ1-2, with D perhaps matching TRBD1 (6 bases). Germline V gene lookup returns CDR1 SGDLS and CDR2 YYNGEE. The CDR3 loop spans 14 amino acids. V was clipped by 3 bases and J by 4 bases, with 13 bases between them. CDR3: CASSATGSLYGYTF. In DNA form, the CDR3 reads TGTGCCAGCAGCGCGACAGGATCGCTCTATGGCTACACCTTC.

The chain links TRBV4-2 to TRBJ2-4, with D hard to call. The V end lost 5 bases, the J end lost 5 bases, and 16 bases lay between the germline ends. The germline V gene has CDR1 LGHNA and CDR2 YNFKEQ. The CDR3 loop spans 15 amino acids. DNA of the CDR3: TGTGCCAGCAGCGGCCATGGCGGTCTCGAAAACATTCAGTACTTC. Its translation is CASSGHGGLENIQYF.

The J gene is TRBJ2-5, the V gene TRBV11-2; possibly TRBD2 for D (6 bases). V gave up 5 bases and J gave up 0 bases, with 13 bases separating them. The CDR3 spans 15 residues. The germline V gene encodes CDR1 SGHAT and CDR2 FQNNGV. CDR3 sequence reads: CASSIGTSYQETQYF. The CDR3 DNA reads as TGTGCCAGCAGCATAGGGACTTCGTACCAAGAGACCCAGTACTTC.

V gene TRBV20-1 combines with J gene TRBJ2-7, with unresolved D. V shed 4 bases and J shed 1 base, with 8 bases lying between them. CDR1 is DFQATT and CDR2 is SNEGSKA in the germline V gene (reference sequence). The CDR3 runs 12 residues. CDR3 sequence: CSATQLSYEQYF. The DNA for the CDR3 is TGCAGTGCTACCCAGCTATCCTACGAGCAGTACTTC.

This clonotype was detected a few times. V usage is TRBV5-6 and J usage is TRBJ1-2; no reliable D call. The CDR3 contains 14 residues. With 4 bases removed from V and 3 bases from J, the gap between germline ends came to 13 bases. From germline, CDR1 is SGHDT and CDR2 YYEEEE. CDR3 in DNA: TGTGCCAGCAGCCTTTTATCCTTGGACTATGGCTACACCTTC. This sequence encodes CASSLLSLDYGYTF.

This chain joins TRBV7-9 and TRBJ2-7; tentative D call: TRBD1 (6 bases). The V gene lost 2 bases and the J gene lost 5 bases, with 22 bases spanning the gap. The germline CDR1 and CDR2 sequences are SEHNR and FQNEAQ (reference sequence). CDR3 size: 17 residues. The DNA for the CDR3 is TGTGCCAGCAGCTTAATTTTGGGAGTCCCTAAGGGGGACGAGCAGTACTTC. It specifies CASSLILGVPKGDEQYF. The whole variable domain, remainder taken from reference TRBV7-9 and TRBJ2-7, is DTGVSQNPRHKITKRGQNVTFRCDPISEHNRLYWYRQTLGQGPEFLTYFQNEAQLEKSRLLSDRFSAERPKGSFSTLEIQRTEQGDSAMYLCASSLILGVPKGDEQYFGPGTRLTVT.

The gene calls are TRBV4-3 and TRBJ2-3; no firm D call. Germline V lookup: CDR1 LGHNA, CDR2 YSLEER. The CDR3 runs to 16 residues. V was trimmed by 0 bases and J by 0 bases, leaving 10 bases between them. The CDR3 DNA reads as TGCGCCAGCAGCCAAGATATCTCTCCTAGCACAGATACGCAGTATTTT. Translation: CASSQDISPSTDTQYF.

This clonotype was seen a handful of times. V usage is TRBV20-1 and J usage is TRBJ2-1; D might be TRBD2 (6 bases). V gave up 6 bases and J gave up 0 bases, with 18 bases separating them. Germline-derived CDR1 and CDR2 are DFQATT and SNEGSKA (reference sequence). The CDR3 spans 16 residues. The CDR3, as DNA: TGCAGTGCCGCCCCGGCTAGCGCTAGCTCCTACAATGAGCAGTTCTTC. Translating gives CSAAPASASSYNEQFF.

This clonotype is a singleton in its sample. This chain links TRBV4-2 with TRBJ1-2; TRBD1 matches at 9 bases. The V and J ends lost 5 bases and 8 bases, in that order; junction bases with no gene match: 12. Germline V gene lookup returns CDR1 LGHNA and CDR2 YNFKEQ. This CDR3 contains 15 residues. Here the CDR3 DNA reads TGTGCCAGCAGCAAGGGACAGGACAGGGGTGACGGCTACACCTTC. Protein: CASSKGQDRGDGYTF.

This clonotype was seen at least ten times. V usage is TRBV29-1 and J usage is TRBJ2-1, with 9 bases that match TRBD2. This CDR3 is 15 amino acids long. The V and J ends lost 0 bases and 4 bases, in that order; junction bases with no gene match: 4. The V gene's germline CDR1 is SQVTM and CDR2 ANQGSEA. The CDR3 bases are TGCAGCGTTGAAGATCCAGCGGGAGGATACAATGAGCAGTTCTTC. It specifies CSVEDPAGGYNEQFF.

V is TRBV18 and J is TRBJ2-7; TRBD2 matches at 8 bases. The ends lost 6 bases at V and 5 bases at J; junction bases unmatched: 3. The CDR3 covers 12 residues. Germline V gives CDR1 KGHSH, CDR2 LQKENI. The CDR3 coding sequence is TGTGCCAGCTCTTCCGGGGGGGACGAGCAGTACTTC. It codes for CASSSGGDEQYF.

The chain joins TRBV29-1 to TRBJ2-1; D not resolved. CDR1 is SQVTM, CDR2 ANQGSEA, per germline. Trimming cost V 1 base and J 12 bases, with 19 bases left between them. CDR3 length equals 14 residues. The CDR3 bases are TGCAGCGTTGAAGTGGATCAAGGCCAACTGGGGCAGTTCTTC. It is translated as CSVEVDQGQLGQFF.

The CDR3 DNA reads TGTGCCAGCAGACCATCGGGACAGGGAGAGACCCAGTACTTC. It encodes CASRPSGQGETQYF. The V and J genes are TRBV28 and TRBJ2-5; 9 bases map to TRBD1. Unmatched junction bases numbered 6, after V lost 6 bases and J lost 4 bases. Germline loops: CDR1 MDHEN, CDR2 SYDVKM. The CDR3 runs to 14 residues.

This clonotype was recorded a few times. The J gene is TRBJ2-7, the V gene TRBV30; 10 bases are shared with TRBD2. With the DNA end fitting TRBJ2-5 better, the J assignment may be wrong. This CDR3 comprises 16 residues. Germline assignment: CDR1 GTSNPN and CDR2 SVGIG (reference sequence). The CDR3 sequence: CAWSVLVLAGEETQYF. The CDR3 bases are TGTGCCTGGAGTGTACTCGTCCTAGCGGGAGAAGAGACCCAGTACTTC.